This T cell receptor (beta chain) is from a study of cytomegalovirus exposure and HLA in healthy donors. With respect to this clone: Its antigen is not known.

The method was immunoSEQ multiplex PCR; TCRdb's version includes in-frame clones alone and lacks a portion of them. The table has about 130,000 clones, roughly 87% seen once. General observations from the study: Most TCR sequences were seen very rarely across donors, but some public TCRs occurred in many. Clusters of TCRs from the first cohort tended to co-occur in the 120 or so validation repertoires (as a later analysis found). Cytomegalovirus-associated status was assigned to around 160 TCR beta chains.

This clonotype was sampled from a woman younger than 30 in good health and CMV-seronegative. The sequencing sample was made of PBMCs.

DNA for the CDR3: TGTGCCAGCAGTGAAGCTACTACTCGGGAGGGTCAGCCCCAGCATTTT. Translation gives CASSEATTREGQPQHF. This chain connects TRBV6-1 to TRBJ1-5; no definite D call. V was pared by 0 bases and J by 6 bases, with 15 bases between. The CDR3 spans 16 residues. CDR1 and CDR2 from the germline V gene are MNHNS and SASEGT.